This T cell receptor (beta chain) was recovered during a study of cytomegalovirus exposure and HLA in healthy donors. Findings and caveats of the study: The dataset shows that most TCR sequences were rare, while some public TCRs occurred in many donors.

To note about this clone: No antigen is known for it.

This PCR relied on a set of 60 Vbeta primers and 13 Jbeta primers. The repertoire was sequenced with immunoSEQ multiplex PCR; TCRdb's copy has only in-frame clones and lacks some. The listing contains more than 130,000 clones. This receptor was obtained from a man aged 35-49 years in good health and CMV-seronegative. Sequenced: PBMCs.

The CDR3 sequence: CASSLRTRTGWEGYTF. The CDR3 region has the DNA TGTGCCAGCAGCTTGCGGACCCGGACAGGGTGGGAGGGCTACACCTTC. The chain combines TRBV5-4 with TRBJ1-2; 8 nucleotides match TRBD1. The CDR3 is made up of 16 amino acids. Looked up from germline, CDR1 is SGHNT and CDR2 is YYREEE (reference sequence). Unmatched junction bases numbered 13, after V lost 1 base and J lost 8 bases.